The clone carrying this T cell receptor (beta chain) was recorded a few times. The sample contains more than one DNA sequence encoding this CDR3. This entry belongs to a study of cytomegalovirus exposure and HLA in healthy donors. Vbeta (60) and Jbeta (13) primers were used in the PCR. Sequencing was performed with immunoSEQ multiplex PCR; in TCRdb, only in-frame clones are kept and a portion is missing. The sample yields approximately 120,000 clones, 15% to 20% seen once. CDR3 length equals 9 residues. Per germline, CDR1 DFQATT and CDR2 SNEGSKA (reference sequence). V was cut by 6 bases and J by 7 bases, with 6 bases left in between.

The origin of this receptor is a female donor in good health and CMV-seropositive. The gene calls are TRBV20-1 and TRBJ1-2; no definite D call. Sequenced material: PBMCs. The CDR3 region is CSAPGGYTF. CDR3 bases: TGCAGTGCCCCCGGTGGCTACACCTTC.